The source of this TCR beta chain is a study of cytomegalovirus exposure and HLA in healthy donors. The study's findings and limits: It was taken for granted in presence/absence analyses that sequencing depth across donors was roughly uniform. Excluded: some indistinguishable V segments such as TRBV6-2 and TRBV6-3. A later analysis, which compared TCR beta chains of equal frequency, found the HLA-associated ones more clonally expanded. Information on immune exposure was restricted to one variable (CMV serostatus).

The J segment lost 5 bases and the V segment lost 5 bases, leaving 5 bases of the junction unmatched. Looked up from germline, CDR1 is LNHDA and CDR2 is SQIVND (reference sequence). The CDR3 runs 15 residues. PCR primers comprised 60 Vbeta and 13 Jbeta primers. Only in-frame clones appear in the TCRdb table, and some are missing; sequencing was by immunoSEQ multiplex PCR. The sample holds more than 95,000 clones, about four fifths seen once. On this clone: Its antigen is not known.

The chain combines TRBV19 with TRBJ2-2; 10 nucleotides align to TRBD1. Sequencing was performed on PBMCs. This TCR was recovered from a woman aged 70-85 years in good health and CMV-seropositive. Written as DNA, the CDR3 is TGTGCCAGTAGTGTGACAGGGGGCCCTACCGGGGAGCTGTTTTTT. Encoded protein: CASSVTGGPTGELFF.